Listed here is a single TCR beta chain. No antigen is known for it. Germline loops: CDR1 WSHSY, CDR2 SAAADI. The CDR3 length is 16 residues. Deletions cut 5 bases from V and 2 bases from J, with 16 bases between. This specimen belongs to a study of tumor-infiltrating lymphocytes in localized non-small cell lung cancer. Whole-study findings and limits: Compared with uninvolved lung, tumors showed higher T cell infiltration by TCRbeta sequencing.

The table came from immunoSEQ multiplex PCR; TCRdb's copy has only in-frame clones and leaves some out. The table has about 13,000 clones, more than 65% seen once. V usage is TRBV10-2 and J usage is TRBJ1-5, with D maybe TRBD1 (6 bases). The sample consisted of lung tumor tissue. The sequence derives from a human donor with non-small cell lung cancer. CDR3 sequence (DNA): TGCGCCAGCAGTATGATGGGGGGGCAGGGCAATCAGCCCCAGCATTTT. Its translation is CASSMMGGQGNQPQHF.